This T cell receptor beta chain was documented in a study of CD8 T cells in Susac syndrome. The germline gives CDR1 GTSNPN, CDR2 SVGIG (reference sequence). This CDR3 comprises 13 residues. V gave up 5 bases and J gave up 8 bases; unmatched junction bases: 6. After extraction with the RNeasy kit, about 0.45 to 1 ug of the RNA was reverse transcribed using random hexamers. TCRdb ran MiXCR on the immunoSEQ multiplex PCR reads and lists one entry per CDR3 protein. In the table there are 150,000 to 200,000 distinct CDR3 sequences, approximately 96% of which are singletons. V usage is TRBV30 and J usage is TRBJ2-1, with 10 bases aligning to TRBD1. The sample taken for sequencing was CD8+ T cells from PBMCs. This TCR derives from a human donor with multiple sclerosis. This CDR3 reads CAWADRGGDEQFF. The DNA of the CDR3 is TGTGCCTGGGCGGACAGGGGGGGCGATGAGCAGTTCTTC. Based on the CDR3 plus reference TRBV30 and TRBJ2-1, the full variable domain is SQTIHQWPATLVQPVGSPLSLECTVEGTSNPNLYWYRQAAGRGLQLLFYSVGIGQISSEVPQNLSASRPQDRQFILSSKKLLLSDSGFYLCAWADRGGDEQFFGPGTRLTVL.